This T cell receptor beta chain derives from a study of cytomegalovirus exposure and HLA in healthy donors. Study-wide results and caveats: Later on, an analysis found that several of the most significant clusters appeared to be linked to common viral pathogens, which included parvovirus B19.

Primers included in the PCR were 60 Vbeta and 13 Jbeta primers. Sequencing used immunoSEQ multiplex PCR; TCRdb keeps in-frame clones, though not all of them. This sample yields tens of thousands of clones, of which 60% to 80% are seen a single time; about 12% belongs to the top ten. Concerning this clone: The target antigen is unknown.

V was clipped by 8 bases and J by 0 bases; unmatched bases: 11. The CDR3 extends over 16 amino acids. Germline V gene lookup returns CDR1 ENHRY and CDR2 SYGVKD. Sequences were obtained from PBMCs. The TCR sequence derives from a woman in her 40s in good health and CMV-seropositive. The gene calls are TRBV10-3 and TRBJ2-3; TRBD2 matches at 7 bases. CDR3 bases: TGTGCCATCTCCAGCCGGGGGGAAACTAGCACAGATACGCAGTATTTT. This sequence encodes CAISSRGETSTDTQYF.